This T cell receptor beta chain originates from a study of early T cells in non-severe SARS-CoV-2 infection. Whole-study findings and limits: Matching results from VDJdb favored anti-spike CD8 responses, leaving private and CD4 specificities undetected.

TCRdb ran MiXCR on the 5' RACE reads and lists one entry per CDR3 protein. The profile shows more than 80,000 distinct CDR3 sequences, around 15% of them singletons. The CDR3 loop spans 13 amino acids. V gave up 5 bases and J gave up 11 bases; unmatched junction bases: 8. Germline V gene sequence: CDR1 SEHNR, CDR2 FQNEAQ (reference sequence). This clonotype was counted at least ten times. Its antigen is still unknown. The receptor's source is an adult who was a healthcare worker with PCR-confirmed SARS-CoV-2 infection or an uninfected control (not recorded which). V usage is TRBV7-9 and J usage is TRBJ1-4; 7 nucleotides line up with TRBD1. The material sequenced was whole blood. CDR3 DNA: TGTGCCAGCAGCCTCACAGGGGAGGATAAACTGTTTTTT. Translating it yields CASSLTGEDKLFF.